Listed below are T cell receptor beta chains from one sample, sequenced in a study of blood T cell repertoires in COVID-19. The data were produced by immunoSEQ multiplex PCR, yet TCRdb's version contains in-frame clones alone and is incomplete. This table holds about 68,000 clones, roughly 85% found once. The source material was peripheral blood. The receptor set was obtained from a woman aged 55-69 years with acute or convalescent COVID-19. Both conserved end residues are part of each CDR3. A D gene is named only where the DNA matches it firmly. Not all rows give a size; the values are once, few, many and, for expanded clones, a class.

clone_size	j_call	v_call	d_call	cdr3_length	cdr3_nt	cdr3_aa
NA	TRBJ1-1	TRBV4-2	TRBD1	15	TGTGCCAGCAGCCAAGGAGGACAGGCGAACACTGAAGCTTTCTTT	CASSQGGQANTEAFF
once	TRBJ1-2	TRBV19	NA	14	TGTGCCAGTAGTATGTCCCCGGGGGTAAATGGCTACACCTTC	CASSMSPGVNGYTF
NA	TRBJ2-1	TRBV2	TRBD1	13	TGTGCCAGCAGCTCTTACCCGGGACAGGGGGTGGTCTTC	CASSSYPGQGVVF
once	TRBJ1-5	TRBV4-2	NA	13	TGTGCCAGCAGCCAAGAGGGGCATCAGCCCCAGCATTTT	CASSQEGHQPQHF
once	TRBJ1-1	TRBV19	TRBD1	13	TGTGCCAGTAGTCCACAGGGGGCGAATGAAGCTTTCTTT	CASSPQGANEAFF
few	TRBJ1-2	TRBV3-1/TRBV3-2	TRBD1	14	TGTGCCAGCAGCCAACGGGGACAGAACTATGGCTACACCTTC	CASSQRGQNYGYTF
once	TRBJ2-7	TRBV3-1/TRBV3-2	NA	12	TGTGCCAGCAGCTCACCGGGAGACGAGCAGTACTTC	CASSSPGDEQYF
once	TRBJ2-3	TRBV30	TRBD2	14	TGTGCCTGGATGACTAGCGGGAGTGTTGGTACGCAGTATTTT	CAWMTSGSVGTQYF
few	TRBJ1-4	TRBV12-3/TRBV12-4	NA	13	TGTGCCAGCAGTTTGGGAAGGAGGGAAAAACTGTTTTTT	CASSLGRREKLFF
NA	TRBJ2-4	TRBV19	NA	17	TGTGCCAGTAGTATGGGTCCGACAGCGCTAGCCAAAAACATTCAGTACTTC	CASSMGPTALAKNIQYF
NA	TRBJ1-1	TRBV29-1	NA	14	TGCAGCGTTGAAGGTGGGGGGGTAGGGACTGAAGCTTTCTTT	CSVEGGGVGTEAFF